This passage covers 3 T cell receptor beta chains from one sample sequenced in a study of regulatory T cells in long-lasting Graves disease. Documented time point: persistent/refractory GD, antithyroid drugs over 5 years with positive TRAb. Construction of the TCR library relied on RNA isolated from PBMCs. TCR beta libraries were built with iRepertoire HTBI primers and Arm-PCR of CDR3 regions. Each CDR3 protein gets one entry after TCRdb re-called the multiplex PCR reads with MiXCR. This table holds about 420,000 distinct CDR3 sequences, about a quarter found once. The starting material was peripheral blood mononuclear cells (PBMCs), obtained when the disease was refractory, from a patient treated with antithyroid drugs. The source of these receptors is a female donor with Graves disease.

The table lists this clonotype with many counts. The chain recombines TRBV2 with TRBJ1-2; D is ambiguous. Germline V gene lookup returns CDR1 SNHLY and CDR2 FYNNEI. Between the trimmed V and J ends, which lost 6 bases and 4 bases, there was a span of 24 bases. The CDR3 totals 17 residues. CDR3 sequence reads: CASSATTSGTAPYGYTF. The CDR3 DNA sequence: TGTGCCAGCAGCGCAACCACTTCGGGAACAGCCCCCTATGGCTACACCTTC. The whole variable domain, remainder taken from reference TRBV2 and TRBJ1-2, is EPEVTQTPSHQVTQMGQEVILRCVPISNHLYFYWYRQILGQKVEFLVSFYNNEISEKSEIFDDQFSVERPDGSNFTLKIRSTKLEDSAMYFCASSATTSGTAPYGYTFGSGTRLTVV.

This clonotype appeared many times. This chain uses TRBV6-1 with TRBJ2-7; 9 bases line up with TRBD1. This CDR3 is 14 amino acids long. The V and J ends lost 6 bases and 5 bases, in that order; junction bases with no gene match: 8. Germline V gene data show CDR1 as MNHNS and CDR2 as SASEGT. Here the CDR3 reads CASRAGTGYHEQYF. The CDR3 DNA sequence: TGTGCCAGCAGAGCTGGGACAGGGTATCACGAGCAGTACTTC.

There are a few counts of this clonotype. The chain links TRBV5-5 to TRBJ2-7, with D perhaps TRBD1 or TRBD2 (5 bases each). Germline V gene sequence: CDR1 SGHKS, CDR2 YYEKEE (reference sequence). V was shortened by 4 bases and J by 2 bases, with 16 bases between the two germline ends. The CDR3 is made up of 15 amino acids. CDR3: CASSGMGVRAYEQYF. Written as DNA, the CDR3 is TGTGCCAGCAGCGGTATGGGGGTCAGAGCCTACGAGCAGTACTTC.